This T cell receptor beta chain was profiled in a study of technical replicates of blood from a few donors. Sequencing was performed with immunoSEQ multiplex PCR; in TCRdb, only in-frame clones are kept and a portion is missing. Counted here are tens of thousands of clones, over 80% occurring once; the ten biggest clones make up around 4.6%. CDR3 length equals 13 residues. Trimming left V 3 bases short and J 2 bases short, with 8 bases between. Germline V gives CDR1 SGHRS, CDR2 YFSETQ. Sequenced sample: PBMCs. The source is a human donor in good health. Some clones in this sample may be carry-over from other donors' samples. The rearrangement joins TRBV5-1 to TRBJ2-5, with D possibly being TRBD2 (5 bases). The CDR3 DNA sequence: TGCGCCAGCAGCTCGGGAATACAAGAGACCCAGTACTTC. It specifies CASSSGIQETQYF.